The clone carrying this T cell receptor (beta chain) was seen a handful of times. The antigen is undetermined. Per the germline V gene, CDR1 is SEHNR and CDR2 is FQNEAQ (reference sequence). Trimming cost V 4 bases and J 4 bases, with 5 bases left between them. The CDR3 is 12 amino acids. TCRdb passed the 5' RACE reads through MiXCR, listing each CDR3 protein once. The sample holds more than 200,000 distinct CDR3 sequences; roughly a tenth are singletons and the top ten take 5.1%. These data originate in a study of identical twins. Whole-study results and caveats: In cord blood, abundant beta clonotypes had fewer insertions; memory showed no trend.

The receptor was derived from a woman under 30 in good health. Sequencing was performed on memory (CD45RO+) T cells sorted from blood. This chain uses TRBV7-9 with TRBJ2-1, with D uncertain. The CDR3 reads CASSSKYNEQFF. CDR3 sequence (DNA): TGTGCCAGCAGCTCAAAGTACAATGAGCAGTTCTTC.